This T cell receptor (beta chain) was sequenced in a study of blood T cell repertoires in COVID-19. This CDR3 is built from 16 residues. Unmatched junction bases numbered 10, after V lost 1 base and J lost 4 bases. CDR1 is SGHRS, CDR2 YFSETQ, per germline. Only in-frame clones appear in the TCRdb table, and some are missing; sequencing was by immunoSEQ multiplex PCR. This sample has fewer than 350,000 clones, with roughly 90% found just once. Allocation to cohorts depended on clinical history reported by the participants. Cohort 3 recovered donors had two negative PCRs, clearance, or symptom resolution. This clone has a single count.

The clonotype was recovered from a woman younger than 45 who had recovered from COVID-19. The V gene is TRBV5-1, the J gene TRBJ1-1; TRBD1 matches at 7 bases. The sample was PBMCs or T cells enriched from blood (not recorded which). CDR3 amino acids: CASSLWGLQGTTEAFF. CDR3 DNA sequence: TGCGCCAGCAGCTTGTGGGGATTACAGGGGACCACTGAAGCTTTCTTT. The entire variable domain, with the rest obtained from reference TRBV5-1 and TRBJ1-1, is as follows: KAGVTQTPRYLIKTRGQQVTLSCSPISGHRSVSWYQQTPGQGLQFLFEYFSETQRNKGNFPGRFSGRQFSNSRSEMNVSTLELGDSALYLCASSLWGLQGTTEAFFGQGTRLTVV.